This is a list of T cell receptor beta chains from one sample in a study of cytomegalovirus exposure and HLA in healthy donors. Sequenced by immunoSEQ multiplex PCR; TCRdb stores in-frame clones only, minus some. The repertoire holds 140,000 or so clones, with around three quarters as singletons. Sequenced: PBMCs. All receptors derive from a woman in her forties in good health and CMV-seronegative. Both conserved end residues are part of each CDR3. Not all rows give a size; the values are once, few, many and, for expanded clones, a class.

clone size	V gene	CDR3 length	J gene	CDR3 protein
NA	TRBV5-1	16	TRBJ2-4	CASSPGSSGTKNIQYF
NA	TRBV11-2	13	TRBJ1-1	CASSLQGTTEAFF
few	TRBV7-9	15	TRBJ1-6	CASSLGTGRSTPLHF
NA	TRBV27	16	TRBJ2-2	CASSRGGQGYTGELFF
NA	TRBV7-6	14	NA	CASSQGTGGYEQYF
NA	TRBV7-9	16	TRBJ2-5	CASSSGLRGPQETQYF
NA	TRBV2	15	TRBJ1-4	CASTPYRGGNEKLFF
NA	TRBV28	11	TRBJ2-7	CASRETYEQYF
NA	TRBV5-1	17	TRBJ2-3	CASSLGWSGGKTDTQYF
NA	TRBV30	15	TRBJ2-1	CAWSPTAVSYNEQFF
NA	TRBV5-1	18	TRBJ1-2	CASSLRSGTGPTNYGYTF
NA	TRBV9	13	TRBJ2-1	CASSTRTRNEQFF
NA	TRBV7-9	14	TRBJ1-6	CSSSLGTGGSPLHF
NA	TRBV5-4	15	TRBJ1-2	CASTPWGDIGYGYTF
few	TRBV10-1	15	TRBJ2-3	CASSDGTGSTDTQYF
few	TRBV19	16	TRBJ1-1	CASSSPTGGLRTEAFF
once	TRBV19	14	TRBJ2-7	CASKGVGSSYEQYF
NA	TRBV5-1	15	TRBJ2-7	CASTLLRDRGGEQYF
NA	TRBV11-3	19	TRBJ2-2	CASSSPGTGGGNWVGELFF
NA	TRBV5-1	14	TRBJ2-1	CASSPAGGGNEQFF
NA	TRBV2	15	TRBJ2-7	CASSEVYTGSYEQYF
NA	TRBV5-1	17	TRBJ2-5	CASSLGPVGTEQETQYF
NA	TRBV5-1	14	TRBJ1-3	CASSSGQIGNTIYF
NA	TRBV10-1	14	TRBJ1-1	CASRPGQGAGKAFF
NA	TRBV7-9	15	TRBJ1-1	CSSSLVGTGGTEAFF
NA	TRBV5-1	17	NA	CASTQTRGNGELYEQYF
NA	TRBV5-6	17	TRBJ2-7	CASSFGPAGGRFYEQYF
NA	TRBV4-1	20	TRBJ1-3	CASSQDRFWGSGGSGNTIYF
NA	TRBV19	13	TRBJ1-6	CASKEEGNSPLHF
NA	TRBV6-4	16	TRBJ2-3	CASSDSSAGGADTQYF
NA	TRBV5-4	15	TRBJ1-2	CASSLERRLGYGYTF
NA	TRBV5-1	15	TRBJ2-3	CASSIQGAGTDTQYF
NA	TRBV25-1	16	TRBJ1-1	CASSEYGGSVGTEAFF
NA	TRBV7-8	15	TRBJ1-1	CASSSRDTLATEAFF
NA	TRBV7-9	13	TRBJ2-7	CASSLVAGPEQYF
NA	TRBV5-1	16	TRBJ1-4	CASSLVTGRIGEKLFF
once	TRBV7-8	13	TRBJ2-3	CASSHQSTDTQYF
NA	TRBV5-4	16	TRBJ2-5	CASSLGTGGVGETQYF
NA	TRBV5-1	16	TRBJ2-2	CASSSAYSVDTGELFF
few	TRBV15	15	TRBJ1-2	CATSRGLGTMYGYTF
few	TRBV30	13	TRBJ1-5	CAWSVRVDQPQHF
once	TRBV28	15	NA	CASSSQSGGLYEQYF
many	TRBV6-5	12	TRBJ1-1	CASSSRTGEAFF
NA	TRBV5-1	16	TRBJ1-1	CASSRQTQGPNTEAFF
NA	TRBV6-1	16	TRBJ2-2	CASSEPGSGRPGELFF
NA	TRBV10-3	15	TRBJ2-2	CAISESEIHTGELFF
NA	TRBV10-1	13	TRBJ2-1	CASSEAGSDEQFF
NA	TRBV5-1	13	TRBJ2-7	CASSITTGGEQYF